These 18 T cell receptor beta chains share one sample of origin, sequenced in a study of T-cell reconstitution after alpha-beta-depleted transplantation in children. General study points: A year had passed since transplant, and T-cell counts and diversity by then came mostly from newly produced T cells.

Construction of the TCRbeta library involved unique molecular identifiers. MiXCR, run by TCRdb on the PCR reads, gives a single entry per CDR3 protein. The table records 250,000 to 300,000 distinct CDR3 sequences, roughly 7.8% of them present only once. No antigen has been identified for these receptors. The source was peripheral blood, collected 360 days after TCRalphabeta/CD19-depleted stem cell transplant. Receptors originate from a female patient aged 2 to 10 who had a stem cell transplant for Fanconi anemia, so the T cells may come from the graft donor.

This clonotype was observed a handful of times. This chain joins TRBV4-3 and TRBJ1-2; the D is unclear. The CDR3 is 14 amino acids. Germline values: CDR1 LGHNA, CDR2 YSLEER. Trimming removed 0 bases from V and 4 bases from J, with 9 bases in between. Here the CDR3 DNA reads TGCGCCAGCAGCCAAGAAGTCGAGGGCTATGGCTACACCTTC. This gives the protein CASSQEVEGYGYTF.

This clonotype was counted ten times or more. CDR3 sequence: CASSLYGEAKNIQYF. The CDR3 nucleotides read TGTGCCAGCAGTTTATATGGGGAAGCCAAAAACATTCAGTACTTC. The chain has TRBV27 and TRBJ2-4; no clear D gene. Germline CDR1 reads MNHEY; CDR2 reads SMNVEV (reference sequence). V lost 1 base and J lost 0, with 7 bases in between. CDR3 length: 15 amino acids.

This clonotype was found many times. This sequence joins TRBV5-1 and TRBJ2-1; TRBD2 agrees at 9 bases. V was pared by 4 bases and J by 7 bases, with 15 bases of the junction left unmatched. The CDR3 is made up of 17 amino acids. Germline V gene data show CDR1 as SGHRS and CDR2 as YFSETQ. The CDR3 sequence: CASSQPRQREVGNEQFF. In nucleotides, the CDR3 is TGCGCCAGCAGCCAACCGCGTCAGCGGGAGGTTGGGAATGAGCAGTTCTTC.

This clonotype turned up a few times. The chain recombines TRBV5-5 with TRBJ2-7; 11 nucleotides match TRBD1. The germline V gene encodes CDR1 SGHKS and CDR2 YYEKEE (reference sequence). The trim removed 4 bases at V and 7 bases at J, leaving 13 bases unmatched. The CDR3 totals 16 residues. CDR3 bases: TGTGCCAGCAGCCCCTGGACAGGGGGCTTTCATAGGGAGCAGTACGTC. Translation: CASSPWTGGFHREQYV.

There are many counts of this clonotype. Here the CDR3 reads CSASRGPSGNTIYF. For the CDR3, the DNA is TGCAGTGCTAGCCGGGGGCCCTCTGGAAACACCATATATTTT. V usage is TRBV20-1 and J usage is TRBJ1-3, with a possible D match to TRBD1 (6 bases). CDR1 and CDR2 (germline): DFQATT, SNEGSKA (reference sequence). This CDR3 has 14 residues. Trimming pared 3 bases from V and 0 bases from J, leaving 9 bases between.

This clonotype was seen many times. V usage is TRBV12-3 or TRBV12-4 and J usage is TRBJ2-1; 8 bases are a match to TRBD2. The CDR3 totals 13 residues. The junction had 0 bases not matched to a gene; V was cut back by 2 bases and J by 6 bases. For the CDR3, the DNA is TGTGCCAGCAGTTTAAGCGGGGGCAATGAGCAGTTCTTC. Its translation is CASSLSGGNEQFF.

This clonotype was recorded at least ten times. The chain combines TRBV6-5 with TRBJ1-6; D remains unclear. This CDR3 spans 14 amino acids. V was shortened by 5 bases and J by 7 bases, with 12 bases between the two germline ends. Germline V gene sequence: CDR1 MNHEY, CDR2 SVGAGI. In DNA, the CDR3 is TGTGCCAGCAGTATACTGTATCAGAATTCACCCCTCCACTTT. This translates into CASSILYQNSPLHF.

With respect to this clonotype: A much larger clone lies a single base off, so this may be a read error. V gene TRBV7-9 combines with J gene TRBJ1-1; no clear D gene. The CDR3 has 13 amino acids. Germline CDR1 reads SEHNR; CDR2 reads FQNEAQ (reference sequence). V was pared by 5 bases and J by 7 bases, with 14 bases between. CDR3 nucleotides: TGTGCCAGCAGCATGGGATCTTCCTTTGAAGCTTTCTTT. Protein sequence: CASSMGSSFEAFF.

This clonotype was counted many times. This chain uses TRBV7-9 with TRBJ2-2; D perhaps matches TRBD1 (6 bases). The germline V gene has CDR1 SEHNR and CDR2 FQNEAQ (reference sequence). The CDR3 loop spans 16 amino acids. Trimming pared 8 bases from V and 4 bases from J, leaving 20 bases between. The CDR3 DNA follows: TGTGCCAGCGGCCCCAGGATCCAGGGGTTCACCGGGGAGCTGTTTTTT. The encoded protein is CASGPRIQGFTGELFF.

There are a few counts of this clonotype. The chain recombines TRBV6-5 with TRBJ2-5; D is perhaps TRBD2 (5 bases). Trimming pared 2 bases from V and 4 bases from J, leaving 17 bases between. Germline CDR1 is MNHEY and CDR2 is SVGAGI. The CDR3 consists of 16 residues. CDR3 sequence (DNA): TGTGCCAGCAGTTACGACACGGACGGGGTTGGAGAGACCCAGTACTTC. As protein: CASSYDTDGVGETQYF.

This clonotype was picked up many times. The CDR3 loop reads CSASGGNENIQYF. The CDR3 region has the DNA TGCAGTGCTAGCGGGGGGAATGAAAACATTCAGTACTTC. The rearrangement uses TRBV20-1 and TRBJ2-4; 7 bases align to TRBD2. From germline, CDR1 is DFQATT and CDR2 SNEGSKA (reference sequence). V lost 3 bases, J lost 5 bases, and 4 bases stayed unmatched. The CDR3 sequence is 13 residues long.

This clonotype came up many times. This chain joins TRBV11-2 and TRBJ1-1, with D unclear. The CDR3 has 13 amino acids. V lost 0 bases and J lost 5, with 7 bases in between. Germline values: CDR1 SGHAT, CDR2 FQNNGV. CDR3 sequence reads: CASSLEDGTEAFF. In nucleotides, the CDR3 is TGTGCCAGCAGCTTAGAGGATGGGACTGAAGCTTTCTTT.

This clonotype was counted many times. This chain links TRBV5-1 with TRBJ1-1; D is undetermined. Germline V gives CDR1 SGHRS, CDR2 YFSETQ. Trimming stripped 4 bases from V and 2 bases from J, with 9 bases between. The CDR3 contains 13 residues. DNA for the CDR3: TGCGCCAGCAGCCTGGAGGAAAACACTGAAGCTTTCTTT. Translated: CASSLEENTEAFF.

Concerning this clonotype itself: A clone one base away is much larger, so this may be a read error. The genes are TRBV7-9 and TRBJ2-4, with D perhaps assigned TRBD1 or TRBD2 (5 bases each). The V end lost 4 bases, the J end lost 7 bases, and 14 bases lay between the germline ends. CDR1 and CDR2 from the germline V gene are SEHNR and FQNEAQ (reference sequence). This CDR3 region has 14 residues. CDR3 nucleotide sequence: TGTGCCAGCAGCTACTGGGACCAGGGCAACATTCAGTACTTC. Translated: CASSYWDQGNIQYF.

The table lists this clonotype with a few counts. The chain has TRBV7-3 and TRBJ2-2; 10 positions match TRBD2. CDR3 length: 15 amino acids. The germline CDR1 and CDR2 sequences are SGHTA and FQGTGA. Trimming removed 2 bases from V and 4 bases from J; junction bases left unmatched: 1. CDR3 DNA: TGTGCCAGCAGCTTAGGACTAGCGGCCACCGGGGAGCTGTTTTTT. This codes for CASSLGLAATGELFF. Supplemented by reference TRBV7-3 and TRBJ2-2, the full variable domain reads GAGVSQTPSNKVTEKGKYVELRCDPISGHTALYWYRQSLGQGPEFLIYFQGTGAADDSGLPNDRFFAVRPEGSVSTLKIQRTERGDSAVYLCASSLGLAATGELFFGEGSRLTVL.

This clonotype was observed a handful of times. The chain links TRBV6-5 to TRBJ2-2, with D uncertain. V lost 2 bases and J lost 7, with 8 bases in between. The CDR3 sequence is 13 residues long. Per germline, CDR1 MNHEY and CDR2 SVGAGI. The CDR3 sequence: CASSYDGVGELFF. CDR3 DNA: TGTGCCAGCAGTTACGACGGAGTCGGGGAGCTGTTTTTT.

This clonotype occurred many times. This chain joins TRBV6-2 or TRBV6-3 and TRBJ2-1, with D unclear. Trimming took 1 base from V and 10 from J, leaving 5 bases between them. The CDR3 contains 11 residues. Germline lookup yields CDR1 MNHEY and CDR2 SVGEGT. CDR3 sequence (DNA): TGTGCCAGCAGTTACTTACGCGAGCAGTTCTTC. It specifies CASSYLREQFF.

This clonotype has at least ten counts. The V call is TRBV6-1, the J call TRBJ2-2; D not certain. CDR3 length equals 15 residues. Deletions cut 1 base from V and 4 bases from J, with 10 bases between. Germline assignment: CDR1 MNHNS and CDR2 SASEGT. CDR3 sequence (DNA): TGTGCCAGCAGTGAAGGACCAAAAATCACCGGGGAGCTGTTTTTT. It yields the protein CASSEGPKITGELFF.